The 18 T cell receptor beta chains below all came from one sample that was sequenced in a study of breast tumors, draining lymph nodes, adjacent tissues. Samples came from axillary lymph nodes draining the breast cancer. TCRdb passed the multiplex PCR reads through MiXCR, listing each CDR3 protein once. The sample holds 200,000 to 250,000 distinct CDR3 sequences, about 34% seen once. The material sequenced was axillary lymph node tissue. Receptor source: a female donor with breast cancer. Some clones in this sample may be carry-over from other donors' samples.

In regard to this clonotype: The junction differs from germline at one of its ends, possibly a read error. This chain uses TRBV15 with TRBJ2-7; possibly TRBD2 for D (5 bases). The CDR3 is 19 residues long. Germline CDR1 LNHNV, CDR2 YYDKDF (reference sequence). As DNA, the CDR3 is TGTGCCACCGGCGCTACTAGGAATTCTATGGACCTTTTGTCCTACGAGCGGTACTTC. It specifies CATGATRNSMDLLSYERYF.

Ten or more counts support this clonotype. The chain carries TRBV6-5 and TRBJ2-7, with 11 bases aligning to TRBD2. CDR1 and CDR2 (germline): MNHEY, SVGAGI. J was trimmed by 7 bases and V by 7 bases; bases with no gene match: 6. The CDR3 has 13 amino acids. The CDR3 region has the DNA TGTGCCAGCAAACTAGCGGGAGCTCAGGAGCAGTACTTC. Protein product: CASKLAGAQEQYF.

This clonotype was counted at least ten times. The genes are TRBV3-1 and TRBJ2-3; D possibly corresponds to TRBD2 (6 bases). The V and J ends lost 3 bases and 1 base respectively, with 11 bases between them. Germline loops: CDR1 LGHDT, CDR2 YNNKEL (reference sequence). The CDR3 has 15 residues. The CDR3, as DNA: TGTGCCAGCAGCCATGAGACTAGGCGCACAGATACGCAGTATTTT. Protein sequence: CASSHETRRTDTQYF.

This clonotype was seen many times. The chain recombines TRBV11-3 with TRBJ2-7; possibly TRBD2 for D (6 bases). Germline V gene sequence: CDR1 SGHNT, CDR2 YENEEA. The CDR3 loop spans 14 amino acids. V lost 2 bases and J 0 bases, leaving 8 bases between the germline ends. The CDR3 sequence is CASSLSSASYEQYF. The CDR3 DNA sequence: TGTGCCAGCAGCTTATCTAGCGCCTCCTACGAGCAGTACTTC.

This clonotype was picked up many times. The chain recombines TRBV19 with TRBJ2-3; 8 positions match TRBD2. Germline CDR1 reads LNHDA; CDR2 reads SQIVND (reference sequence). J was trimmed by 2 bases and V by 4 bases; bases with no gene match: 11. The CDR3 is 17 residues long. The CDR3 nucleotides read TGTGCCAGTAGTACCTCTACCGGGAGGGGACTCACAGATACGCAGTATTTT. This sequence encodes CASSTSTGRGLTDTQYF.

The chain links TRBV12-3 or TRBV12-4 to TRBJ1-2; D is perhaps TRBD1 (6 bases). The CDR3 extends over 15 amino acids. V shed 3 bases and J shed 5 bases, with 16 bases lying between them. The CDR3, as DNA: TGTGCCAGCAGTTTTGATACTGGGACACAGTATGGCTACACCTTC. It codes for CASSFDTGTQYGYTF.

Notes on this clonotype: A much more abundant neighbour one base away suggests this may be a read error. The conserved phenylalanine or tryptophan normally closing the CDR3 is absent here, so this likely arose from a read error. This sequence joins TRBV18 and TRBJ2-1; D ambiguous. CDR1 is KGHSH and CDR2 is LQKENI in the germline V gene. CDR3 length: 13 residues. V was clipped by 2 bases and J by 4 bases, with 6 bases between them. The chain's CDR3 is CASSPYRYNEQFL. The CDR3 bases are TGTGCCAGCTCACCATACAGATACAATGAGCAGTTCCTC.

There are many counts of this clonotype. The CDR3 sequence: CASQAGDEAFF. The DNA of the CDR3 is TGTGCCAGCCAAGCGGGGGATGAAGCTTTCTTT. V gene TRBV18 combines with J gene TRBJ1-1; D may be TRBD1 (5 bases). The V and J ends lost 8 bases and 7 bases respectively, with 11 bases between them. Germline CDR1 and CDR2: KGHSH and LQKENI. The length of the CDR3 is 11 residues.

This clonotype was counted ten times or more. The chain has TRBV6-5 and TRBJ2-3, with D perhaps matching TRBD1 (6 bases). Germline V gives CDR1 MNHEY, CDR2 SVGAGI. The CDR3 consists of 13 residues. The ends were cut back, 2 bases at V and 3 bases at J, with 6 bases in the middle. The CDR3, as DNA: TGTGCCAGCAGTTACAGGGGGACAGATACGCAGTATTTT. Protein sequence: CASSYRGTDTQYF.

In the case of this clonotype: This may come from a read error, since a much larger clone is one base off. The DNA of the CDR3 is TGCAGTGCTAGTGCGGGGAGCTCCTACGCGCAGTACTTC. It codes for CSASAGSSYAQYF. V usage is TRBV20-1 and J usage is TRBJ2-7; perhaps TRBD2 as D (6 bases). The CDR3 covers 13 residues. CDR1 is DFQATT, CDR2 SNEGSKA, per germline (reference sequence).

This chain joins TRBV7-3 and TRBJ2-2; 12 bases line up with TRBD2. The CDR3 consists of 16 residues. Germline assignment: CDR1 SGHTA and CDR2 FQGTGA. V shed 5 bases, J shed 5 bases, and the junction held 6 bases outside the gene matches. This CDR3 is CASSLTSGSRTGELFF. CDR3 nucleotides: TGTGCCAGCAGCCTGACTAGCGGGAGTAGGACCGGGGAGCTGTTTTTT.

The chain has TRBV2 and TRBJ1-4; TRBD1 matches at 7 bases. The CDR3 has 16 residues. Germline V gene data show CDR1 as SNHLY and CDR2 as FYNNEI. V shed 7 bases and J 4 bases; nucleotides not matched to a gene: 12. The CDR3 DNA is TGTGCCAGCAAGTTCGAGGGGGCAGGGCTTAATGAAAAACTGTTTTTT. This encodes CASKFEGAGLNEKLFF.

There are many counts of this clonotype. The J gene is TRBJ2-7, the V gene TRBV6-1, with TRBD1 matching 11 bases. V shed 11 bases, J shed 2 bases, and the junction held 8 bases outside the gene matches. The germline V gene has CDR1 MNHNS and CDR2 SASEGT. The CDR3 spans 14 residues. The CDR3 nucleotides are TGTGCCCCCTCAGGGGACAGGGGGGCCTACGAGCAGTACTTC. As protein: CAPSGDRGAYEQYF.

The table lists this clonotype with a count of one. The chain carries TRBV20-1 and TRBJ1-5; maybe TRBD1 (6 bases). V was clipped by 3 bases and J by 3 bases, with 15 bases between them. The CDR3 loop spans 15 amino acids. Germline CDR1 and CDR2: DFQATT and SNEGSKA (reference sequence). The CDR3: CSASVGAGANQPQHF. CDR3 DNA: TGCAGTGCTAGTGTCGGGGCAGGGGCCAATCAGCCCCAGCATTTT.

This clonotype was detected ten times or more. The chain is built from TRBV2 and TRBJ1-3; the D gene is possibly TRBD1 (5 bases). This CDR3 is 17 amino acids long. V lost 3 bases and J 0 bases, leaving 15 bases between the germline ends. The germline gives CDR1 SNHLY, CDR2 FYNNEI. CDR3 residues: CASSDSLQGVSGNTIYF. The CDR3, as DNA: TGTGCCAGCAGTGATAGTCTACAAGGGGTCTCTGGAAACACCATATATTTT. The full variable domain, rest sourced from reference TRBV2 and TRBJ1-3, is EPEVTQTPSHQVTQMGQEVILRCVPISNHLYFYWYRQILGQKVEFLVSFYNNEISEKSEIFDDQFSVERPDGSNFTLKIRSTKLEDSAMYFCASSDSLQGVSGNTIYFGEGSWLTVV.

This clonotype has at least ten counts. This chain uses TRBV5-1 with TRBJ2-2; D gene ambiguous. Germline CDR1 SGHRS, CDR2 YFSETQ. The CDR3 is 12 amino acids. V dropped 2 bases and J dropped 3 bases, with 2 bases sitting between them. CDR3: CASSFDTGELFF. The CDR3 DNA sequence: TGCGCCAGCAGCTTCGACACCGGGGAGCTGTTTTTT.

In its sample, this clonotype was seen many times. This chain links TRBV6-2 or TRBV6-3 with TRBJ2-1; D may be TRBD2 (6 bases). The CDR3 totals 14 residues. Germline lookup yields CDR1 MNHEY and CDR2 SVGEGT. The V end lost 6 bases, the J end lost 2 bases, and 11 bases lay between the germline ends. CDR3 in DNA: TGTGCCAGCAGGGACTACCTCACCTACAATGAGCAGTTCTTC. Translated: CASRDYLTYNEQFF.

The table lists this clonotype with many counts. The chain recombines TRBV29-1 with TRBJ2-3; D assignment may be TRBD1 or TRBD2 (5 bases each). CDR3 length: 13 amino acids. Trimming removed 1 base at V and 4 bases at J, with 9 bases between. CDR1 is SQVTM, CDR2 ANQGSEA, per germline. The CDR3 protein is CSVEGGFSDTQYF. CDR3 DNA: TGCAGCGTTGAAGGGGGGTTCTCAGATACGCAGTATTTT.